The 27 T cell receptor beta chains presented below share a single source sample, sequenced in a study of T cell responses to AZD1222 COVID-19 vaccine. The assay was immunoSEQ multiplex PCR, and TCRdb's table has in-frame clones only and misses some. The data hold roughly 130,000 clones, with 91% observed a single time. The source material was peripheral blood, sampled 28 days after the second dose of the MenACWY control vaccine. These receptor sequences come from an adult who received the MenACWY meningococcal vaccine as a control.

CDR3 loop: CASSFRRTGTNGTDTQYF. CDR3 bases: TGTGCCAGCAGCTTCCGTCGGACAGGAACTAACGGCACAGATACGCAGTATTTT. V is TRBV11-2 and J is TRBJ2-3; TRBD1 matches at 7 bases. From germline, CDR1 is SGHAT and CDR2 FQNNGV. CDR3 size: 18 residues. J gave up 1 base and V 3 bases, and 13 bases lay outside the gene matches.

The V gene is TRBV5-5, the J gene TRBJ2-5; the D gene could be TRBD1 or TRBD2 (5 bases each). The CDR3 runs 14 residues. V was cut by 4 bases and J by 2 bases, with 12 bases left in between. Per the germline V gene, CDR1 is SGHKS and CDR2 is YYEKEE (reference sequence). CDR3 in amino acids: CASSPGTRQETQYF. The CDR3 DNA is TGTGCCAGCAGCCCGGGGACCCGACAAGAGACCCAGTACTTC.

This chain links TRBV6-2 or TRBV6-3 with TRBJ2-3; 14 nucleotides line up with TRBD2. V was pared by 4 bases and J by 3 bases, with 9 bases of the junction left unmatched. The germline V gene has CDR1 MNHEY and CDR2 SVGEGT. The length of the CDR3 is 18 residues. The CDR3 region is CASSLRLAGGKSTDTQYF. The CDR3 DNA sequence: TGTGCCAGCAGTTTAAGACTAGCGGGAGGGAAAAGTACAGATACGCAGTATTTT.

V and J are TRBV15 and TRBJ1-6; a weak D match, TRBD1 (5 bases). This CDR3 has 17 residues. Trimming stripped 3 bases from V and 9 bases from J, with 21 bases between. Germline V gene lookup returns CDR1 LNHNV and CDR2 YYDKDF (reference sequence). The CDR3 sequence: CATSRQLLGGAGSPLHF. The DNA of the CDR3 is TGTGCCACCAGCAGGCAACTTCTTGGGGGAGCTGGTTCACCCCTCCACTTT.

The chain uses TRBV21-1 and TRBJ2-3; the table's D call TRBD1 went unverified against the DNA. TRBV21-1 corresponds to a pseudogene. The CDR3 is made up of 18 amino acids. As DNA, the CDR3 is TGTGCCAGCAGCAAAGCTCAAACAGGGAATACGAGCACAGATACGCAGTATTTT. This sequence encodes CASSKAQTGNTSTDTQYF.

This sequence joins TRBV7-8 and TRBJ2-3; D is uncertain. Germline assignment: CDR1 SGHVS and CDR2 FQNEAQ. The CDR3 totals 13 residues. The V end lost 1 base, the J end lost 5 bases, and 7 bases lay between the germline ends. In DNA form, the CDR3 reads TGTGCCAGCAGCTTAGTTTGGGGAGATACGCAGTATTTT. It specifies CASSLVWGDTQYF.

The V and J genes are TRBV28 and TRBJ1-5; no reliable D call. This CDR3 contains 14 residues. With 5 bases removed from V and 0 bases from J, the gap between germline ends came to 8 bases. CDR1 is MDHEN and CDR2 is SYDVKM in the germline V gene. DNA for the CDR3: TGTGCCAGCAGTGACGTATATAGCAATCAGCCCCAGCATTTT. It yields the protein CASSDVYSNQPQHF.

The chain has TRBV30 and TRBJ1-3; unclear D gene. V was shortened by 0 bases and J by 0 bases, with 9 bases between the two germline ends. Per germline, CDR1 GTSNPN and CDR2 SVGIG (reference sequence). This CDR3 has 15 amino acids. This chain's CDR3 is CAWSVDTSSGNTIYF. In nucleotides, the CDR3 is TGTGCCTGGAGTGTAGACACGAGCTCTGGAAACACCATATATTTT. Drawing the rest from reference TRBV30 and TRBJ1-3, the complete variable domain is SQTIHQWPATLVQPVGSPLSLECTVEGTSNPNLYWYRQAAGRGLQLLFYSVGIGQISSEVPQNLSASRPQDRQFILSSKKLLLSDSGFYLCAWSVDTSSGNTIYFGEGSWLTVV.

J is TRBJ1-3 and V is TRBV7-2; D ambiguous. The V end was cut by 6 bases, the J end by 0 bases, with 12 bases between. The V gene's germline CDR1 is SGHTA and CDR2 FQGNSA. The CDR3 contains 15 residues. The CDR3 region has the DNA TGTGCCAGCAGTCGCACAGAAAACTCTGGAAACACCATATATTTT. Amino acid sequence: CASSRTENSGNTIYF.

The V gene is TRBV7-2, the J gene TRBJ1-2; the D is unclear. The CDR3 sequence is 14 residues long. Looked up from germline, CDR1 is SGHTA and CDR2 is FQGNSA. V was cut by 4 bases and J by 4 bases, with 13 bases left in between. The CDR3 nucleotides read TGTGCCAGCAGCTCTAATGAGGGCCTCTATGGCTACACCTTC. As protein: CASSSNEGLYGYTF.

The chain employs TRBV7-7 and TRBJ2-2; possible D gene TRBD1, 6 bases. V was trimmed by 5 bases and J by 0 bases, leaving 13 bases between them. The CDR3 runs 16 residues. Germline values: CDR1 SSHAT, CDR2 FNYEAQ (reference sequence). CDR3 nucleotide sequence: TGTGCCAGCAGCCCTTCCCAGGGGCCGAACACCGGGGAGCTGTTTTTT. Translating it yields CASSPSQGPNTGELFF.

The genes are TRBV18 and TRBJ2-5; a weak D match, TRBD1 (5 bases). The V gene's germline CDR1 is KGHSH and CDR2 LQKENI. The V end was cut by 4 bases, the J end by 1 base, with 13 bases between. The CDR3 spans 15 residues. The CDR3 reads CASSRSPTVQETQYF. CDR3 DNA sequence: TGTGCCAGCTCACGAAGCCCGACAGTCCAAGAGACCCAGTACTTC.

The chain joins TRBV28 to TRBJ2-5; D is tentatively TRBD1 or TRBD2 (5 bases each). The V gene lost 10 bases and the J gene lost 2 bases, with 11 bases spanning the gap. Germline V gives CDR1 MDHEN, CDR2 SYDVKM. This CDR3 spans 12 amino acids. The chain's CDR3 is CATTGTQETQYF. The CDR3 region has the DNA TGTGCCACGACCGGGACGCAAGAGACCCAGTACTTC. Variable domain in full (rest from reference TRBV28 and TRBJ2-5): DVKVTQSSRYLVKRTGEKVFLECVQDMDHENMFWYRQDPGLGLRLIYFSYDVKMKEKGDIPEGYSVSREKKERFSLILESASTNQTSMYLCATTGTQETQYFGPGTRLLVL.

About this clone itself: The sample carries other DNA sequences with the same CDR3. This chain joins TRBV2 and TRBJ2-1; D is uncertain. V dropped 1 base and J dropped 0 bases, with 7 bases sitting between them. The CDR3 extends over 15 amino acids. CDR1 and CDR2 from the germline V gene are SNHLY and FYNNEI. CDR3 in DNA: TGTGCCAGCAGTGAAGGCGGTAGCTCCTACAATGAGCAGTTCTTC. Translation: CASSEGGSSYNEQFF.

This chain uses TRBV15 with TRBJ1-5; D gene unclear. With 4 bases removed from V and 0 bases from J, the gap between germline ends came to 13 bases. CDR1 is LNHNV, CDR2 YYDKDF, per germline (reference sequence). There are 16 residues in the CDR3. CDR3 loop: CATSNRGGNSNQPQHF. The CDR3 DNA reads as TGTGCCACCAGCAACCGGGGTGGGAATAGCAATCAGCCCCAGCATTTT. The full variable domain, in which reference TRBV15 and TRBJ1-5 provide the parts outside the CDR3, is DAMVIQNPRYQVTQFGKPVTLSCSQTLNHNVMYWYQQKSSQAPKLLFHYYDKDFNNEADTPDNFQSRRPNTSFCFLDIRSPGLGDTAMYLCATSNRGGNSNQPQHFGDGTRLSIL.

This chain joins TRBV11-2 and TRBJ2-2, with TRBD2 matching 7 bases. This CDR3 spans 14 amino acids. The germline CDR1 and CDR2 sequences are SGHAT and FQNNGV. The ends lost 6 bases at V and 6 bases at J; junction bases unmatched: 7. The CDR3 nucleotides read TGTGCCAGCAGTTTTGCGGGGGAAGCCGGGGAGCTGTTTTTT. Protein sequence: CASSFAGEAGELFF.

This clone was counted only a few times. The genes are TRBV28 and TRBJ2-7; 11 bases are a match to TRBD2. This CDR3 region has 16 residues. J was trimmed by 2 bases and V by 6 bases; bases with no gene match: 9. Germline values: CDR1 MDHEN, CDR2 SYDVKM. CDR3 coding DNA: TGTGCCAGCAGCATAACTAGCGGGAGAAGGACCTACGAGCAGTACTTC. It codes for CASSITSGRRTYEQYF.

The CDR3 loop reads CASRIRSRGYTF. The CDR3 DNA reads TGTGCCAGCAGGATTAGGTCGAGAGGCTACACCTTC. The gene calls are TRBV7-2 and TRBJ1-2; D is undetermined. Germline CDR1 reads SGHTA; CDR2 reads FQGNSA. The CDR3 length is 12 residues. The germline V and J ends were trimmed by 6 bases and 8 bases, with 13 bases remaining between them.

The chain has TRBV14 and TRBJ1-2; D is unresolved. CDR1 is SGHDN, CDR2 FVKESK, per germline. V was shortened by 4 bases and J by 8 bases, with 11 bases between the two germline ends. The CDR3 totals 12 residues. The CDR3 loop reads CASSLGPRGYTF. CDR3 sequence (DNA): TGTGCCAGCAGCCTTGGACCACGGGGCTACACCTTC.

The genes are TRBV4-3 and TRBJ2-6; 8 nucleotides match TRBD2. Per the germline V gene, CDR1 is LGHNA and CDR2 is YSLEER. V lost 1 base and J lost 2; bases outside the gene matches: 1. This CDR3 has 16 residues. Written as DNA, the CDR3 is TGCGCCAGCAGCCAAGCCGGGGGGGCTGGGGCCAACGTCCTGACTTTC. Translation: CASSQAGGAGANVLTF.

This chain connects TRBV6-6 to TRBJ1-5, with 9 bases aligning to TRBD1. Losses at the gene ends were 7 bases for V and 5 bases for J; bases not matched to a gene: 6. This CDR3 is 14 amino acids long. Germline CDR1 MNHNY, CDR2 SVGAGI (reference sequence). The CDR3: CASNDRGADQPQHF. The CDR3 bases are TGTGCCAGCAACGACAGGGGGGCCGATCAGCCCCAGCATTTT.

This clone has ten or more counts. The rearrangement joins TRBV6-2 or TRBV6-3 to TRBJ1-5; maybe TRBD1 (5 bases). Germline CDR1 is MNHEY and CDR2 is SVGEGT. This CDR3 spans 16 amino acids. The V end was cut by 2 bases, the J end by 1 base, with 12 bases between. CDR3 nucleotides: TGTGCCAGCAGTTACGGGGGTCAAGGGAGCAATCAGCCCCAGCATTTT. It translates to CASSYGGQGSNQPQHF.

The CDR3 protein is CASSHKPGLITDTQYF. CDR3 sequence (DNA): TGTGCCAGCAGTCACAAGCCGGGACTAATTACAGATACGCAGTATTTT. The rearrangement joins TRBV28 to TRBJ2-3; 7 bases match TRBD2. From germline, CDR1 is MDHEN and CDR2 SYDVKM. V shed 5 bases, J shed 3 bases, and the junction held 11 bases outside the gene matches. This CDR3 spans 16 amino acids.

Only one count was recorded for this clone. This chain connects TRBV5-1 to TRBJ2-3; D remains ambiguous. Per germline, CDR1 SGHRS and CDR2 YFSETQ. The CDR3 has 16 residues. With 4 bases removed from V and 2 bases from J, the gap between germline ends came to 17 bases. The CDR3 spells CASSKVDMSATDTQYF. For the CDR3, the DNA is TGCGCCAGCAGCAAGGTAGACATGTCGGCCACAGATACGCAGTATTTT.

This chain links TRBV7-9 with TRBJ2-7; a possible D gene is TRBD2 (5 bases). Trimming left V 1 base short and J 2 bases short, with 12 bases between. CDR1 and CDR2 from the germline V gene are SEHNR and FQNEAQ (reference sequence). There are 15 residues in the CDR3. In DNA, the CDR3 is TGTGCCAGCAGCTTAGTCGGACTGAGAACCTACGAGCAGTACTTC. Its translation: CASSLVGLRTYEQYF.

This CDR3 reads CASNLLGSYNEQFF. The CDR3, as DNA: TGCGCCAGCAACCTCTTAGGGTCCTACAATGAGCAGTTCTTC. The chain joins TRBV5-1 to TRBJ2-1, with D uncertain. The CDR3 length is 14 residues. CDR1 is SGHRS, CDR2 YFSETQ, per germline. Trimming left V 6 bases short and J 1 base short, with 11 bases between. The full variable domain, with the rest looked up from reference TRBV5-1 and TRBJ2-1, is KAGVTQTPRYLIKTRGQQVTLSCSPISGHRSVSWYQQTPGQGLQFLFEYFSETQRNKGNFPGRFSGRQFSNSRSEMNVSTLELGDSALYLCASNLLGSYNEQFFGPGTRLTVL.

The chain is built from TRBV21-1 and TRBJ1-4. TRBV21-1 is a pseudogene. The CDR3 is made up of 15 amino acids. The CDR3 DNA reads TGTGCCAGCAGCAAATTTGAGGGGAGGATCGAAAAACTGTTTTTT. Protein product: CASSKFEGRIEKLFF.